This T cell receptor beta chain appears in the sequencing data of a study of T cell responses to AZD1222 COVID-19 vaccine. The germline V and J ends were trimmed by 4 bases and 3 bases, with 8 bases remaining between them. Per germline, CDR1 SGHRS and CDR2 YFSETQ. The CDR3 covers 13 residues. Clones were read by immunoSEQ multiplex PCR, and TCRdb kept only the in-frame ones, dropping some. The data hold about 110,000 clones, with about 90% observed a single time. The input for sequencing was peripheral blood, taken on day 0 of AZD1222 vaccination. The gene calls are TRBV5-1 and TRBJ1-5; D is uncertain. This receptor was obtained from an adult in good health. The CDR3 protein is CASSPDLNQPQHF. CDR3 nucleotides: TGCGCCAGCAGCCCCGACCTCAATCAGCCCCAGCATTTT.